This TCR beta chain stems from a study of CD8 T cells in Susac syndrome. Overall study results and limits: As the study acknowledged, the number of individuals in its TCR sequencing and HLA analysis was relatively small.

Germline CDR1 reads SQVTM; CDR2 reads ANQGSEA. The ends were cut back, 5 bases at V and 0 bases at J, with 13 bases in the middle. This CDR3 spans 14 amino acids. TCR beta from blood CD8+ and CD4+ T cells was sequenced. Negative isolation was applied to CD8+ and CD4+ T cells, and FACS enrichment was applied to TEMRA cells. Comments on this clonotype: What it binds is not known.

It was with random hexamers that 0.5 to 1 ug RNA was reverse transcribed. The immunoSEQ assay covered 54 Vbeta and 13 Jbeta segments for CDR3. TCRdb processed the immunoSEQ multiplex PCR reads anew with MiXCR; each CDR3 protein has one entry. The sample yields roughly 200,000 distinct CDR3 sequences, approximately 96% seen once. Input material: CD4+ T cells from PBMCs. The chain joins TRBV29-1 to TRBJ1-1; D possibly corresponds to TRBD1 (5 bases). The receptor was derived from a human donor with multiple sclerosis. CDR3 residues: CSVPGPVMNTEAFF. CDR3 nucleotides: TGCAGCGTTCCGGGACCCGTCATGAACACTGAAGCTTTCTTT. The whole variable domain, remainder taken from reference TRBV29-1 and TRBJ1-1, is SAVISQKPSRDICQRGTSLTIQCQVDSQVTMMFWYRQQPGQSLTLIATANQGSEATYESGFVIDKFPISRPNLTFSTLTVSNMSPEDSSIYLCSVPGPVMNTEAFFGQGTRLTVV.